This TCR beta chain was captured in a study of CD8 T cells in Susac syndrome. With 0 bases clipped from V and 9 bases from J, the junction kept 12 bases outside the gene matches. Germline lookup yields CDR1 SGDLS and CDR2 YYNGEE. This CDR3 spans 17 amino acids. TCR beta sequencing was performed on blood CD8+ and CD4+ T cells. Treatment-naive patients with stable or active relapsing-remitting disease served as multiple sclerosis controls. RNA was extracted with the RNeasy kit, and a quantity of about 0.45 to 1 ug was reverse transcribed using random hexamers. The method of amplification for TCR beta CDR3 was immunoSEQ multiplex PCR, covering 54 Vbeta and 13 Jbeta. TCRdb re-called the immunoSEQ multiplex PCR reads with MiXCR, one entry per CDR3 protein. The data contain approximately 150,000 distinct CDR3 sequences, approximately 95% of them singletons.

The sequencing sample was made of CD4+ T cells from PBMCs. This clonotype was obtained from a human donor with multiple sclerosis. The rearrangement joins TRBV9 to TRBJ2-1, with 10 bases that match TRBD1. CDR3 bases: TGTGCCAGCAGCGTAGCTATCGGAGACAGGGGGCAAGGTGAGCAGTTCTTC. Translating gives CASSVAIGDRGQGEQFF.